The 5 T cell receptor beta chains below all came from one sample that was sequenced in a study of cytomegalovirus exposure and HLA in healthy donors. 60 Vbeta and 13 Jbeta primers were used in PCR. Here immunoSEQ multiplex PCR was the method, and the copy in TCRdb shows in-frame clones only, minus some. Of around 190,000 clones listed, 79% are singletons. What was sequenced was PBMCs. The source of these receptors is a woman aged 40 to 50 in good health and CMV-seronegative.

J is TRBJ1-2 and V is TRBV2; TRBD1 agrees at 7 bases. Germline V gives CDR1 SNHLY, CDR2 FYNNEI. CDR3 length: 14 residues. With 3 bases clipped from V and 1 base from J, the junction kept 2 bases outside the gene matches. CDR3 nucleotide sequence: TGTGCCAGCAGTGAGACAGGGCTTAACTATGGCTACACCTTC. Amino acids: CASSETGLNYGYTF.

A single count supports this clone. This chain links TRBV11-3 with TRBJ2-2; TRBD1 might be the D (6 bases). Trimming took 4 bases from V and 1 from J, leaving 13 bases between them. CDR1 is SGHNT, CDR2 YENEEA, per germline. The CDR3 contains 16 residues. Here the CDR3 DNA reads TGTGCCAGCAGCTCGGGGACAATAGGGAACACCGGGGAGCTGTTTTTT. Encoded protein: CASSSGTIGNTGELFF.

The CDR3 bases are TGCGCCAGCAGCCAAGATCTTAGGTCGGGACTAGCGGGAGGGATATGGGCCGGGGAGCTGTTTTTT. It encodes CASSQDLRSGLAGGIWAGELFF. The genes are TRBV4-3 and TRBJ2-2, with 16 positions matching TRBD2. V shed 0 bases, J shed 6 bases, and the junction held 16 bases outside the gene matches. The CDR3 contains 22 residues. Germline lookup yields CDR1 LGHNA and CDR2 YSLEER.

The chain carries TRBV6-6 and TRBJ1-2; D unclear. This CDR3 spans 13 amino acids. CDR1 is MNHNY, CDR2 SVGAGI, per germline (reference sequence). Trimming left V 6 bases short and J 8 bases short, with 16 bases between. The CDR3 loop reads CASRKDMTEGYTF. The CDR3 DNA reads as TGTGCCAGCAGAAAAGACATGACGGAAGGCTACACCTTC.

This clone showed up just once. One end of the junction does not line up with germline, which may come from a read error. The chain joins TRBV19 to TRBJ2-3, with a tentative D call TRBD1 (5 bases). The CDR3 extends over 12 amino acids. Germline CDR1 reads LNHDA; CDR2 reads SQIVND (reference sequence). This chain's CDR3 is CASSHRPGLEAF. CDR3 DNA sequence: TGTGCCAGTAGCCATCGGCCAGGGCTAGAAGCTTTT.